The rows below give T cell receptor beta chains drawn from one sample of a study of T cell clonotyping in hematopoietic cell transplantation. The method was immunoSEQ multiplex PCR; TCRdb's version includes in-frame clones alone and lacks a portion of them. This table has around 12,000 clones, about 91% appearing once. The sample was peripheral blood mononuclear cells. Every receptor here comes from a woman aged 45-65 years in good health. Some clones in this sample may be carry-over from other donors' samples. The CDR3 runs from the conserved cysteine through the conserved F or W. The order of the fields is J gene, clone size, D gene, V gene, CDR3 DNA, CDR3 protein. A D gene is named only where the DNA matches it firmly. Only some rows state a clone size, as once, few, many or a class for expanded clones.

j_call: TRBJ1-2
clone_size: -
d_call: -
v_call: TRBV18
cdr3_nt: TGTGCCAGCTCACCCACGACAGAGGTTAACTATGGCTACACCTTC
cdr3_aa: CASSPTTEVNYGYTF

j_call: TRBJ2-7
clone_size: -
d_call: TRBD1
v_call: TRBV7-9
cdr3_nt: TGTGCCAGCAGCGACGCTGGACAGGCCTGGGAGCAGTACTTC
cdr3_aa: CASSDAGQAWEQYF

j_call: TRBJ2-7
clone_size: -
d_call: -
v_call: TRBV29-1
cdr3_nt: TGCAGCGTTGGGGAGAGCTCCTACGAGCAGTACTTC
cdr3_aa: CSVGESSYEQYF

j_call: TRBJ2-1
clone_size: -
d_call: -
v_call: TRBV2
cdr3_nt: TGTGCCAGCAGTGAAGCGCAGGGGGGGGTCTTC
cdr3_aa: CASSEAQGGVF

j_call: TRBJ2-1
clone_size: -
d_call: TRBD2
v_call: TRBV7-3
cdr3_nt: TGTGCCAGCAGCTTAGAGGGACTAGCGGGGGGACAGCAGTTCTTC
cdr3_aa: CASSLEGLAGGQQFF

j_call: TRBJ1-1
clone_size: -
d_call: TRBD1
v_call: TRBV10-3
cdr3_nt: TGTGCCATCAGTCCTACAGGGGGAATGAACACTGAAGCTTTCTTT
cdr3_aa: CAISPTGGMNTEAFF

j_call: TRBJ2-1
clone_size: -
d_call: -
v_call: TRBV5-1
cdr3_nt: TGCGCCAGCAGCTTGGATGGGTACACGGGGATTGAGCAGTTCTTC
cdr3_aa: CASSLDGYTGIEQFF

j_call: TRBJ2-5
clone_size: -
d_call: -
v_call: TRBV5-4
cdr3_nt: TGTGCCAGCAGCTTGGAGGGGCGCGTTTCAGGGGAGACCCAGTACTTC
cdr3_aa: CASSLEGRVSGETQYF

j_call: TRBJ2-3
clone_size: few
d_call: -
v_call: TRBV19
cdr3_nt: TGTGCCAGTAGTGTTAGCACAGATACGCAGTATTTT
cdr3_aa: CASSVSTDTQYF

j_call: TRBJ1-2
clone_size: -
d_call: -
v_call: TRBV30
cdr3_nt: TGTGCCTGCCAAGGGGGGGCAACTAACTATGGCTACACCTTC
cdr3_aa: CACQGGATNYGYTF

j_call: TRBJ1-1
clone_size: -
d_call: TRBD1
v_call: TRBV28
cdr3_nt: TGTGCCGTAGCCGGGACAGGGCAGTCTGAAGCTTTCTTT
cdr3_aa: CAVAGTGQSEAFF

j_call: TRBJ1-1
clone_size: -
d_call: TRBD1
v_call: TRBV2
cdr3_nt: TGTGCCAGCAGCGGACAGGGCTACACTGAAGCTTTCTTT
cdr3_aa: CASSGQGYTEAFF

j_call: TRBJ1-5
clone_size: -
d_call: -
v_call: TRBV4-2
cdr3_nt: TGTGCCAGCAGCCAAGATCCCCAGCGGGGATTTCAGCCCCAGCATTTT
cdr3_aa: CASSQDPQRGFQPQHF

j_call: TRBJ2-7
clone_size: -
d_call: -
v_call: TRBV4-3
cdr3_nt: TGCGCCAGCAGATCGTCGCCGGGGAACCCCCTATCAGTTTCCTACGAGCAGTACTTC
cdr3_aa: CASRSSPGNPLSVSYEQYF

j_call: TRBJ2-7
clone_size: once
d_call: -
v_call: TRBV20-1
cdr3_nt: TGCAGTGCTAGAGACGGACGGATGATTTGGTTC
cdr3_aa: CSARDGRMIWF

j_call: TRBJ2-1
clone_size: -
d_call: TRBD2
v_call: TRBV5-1
cdr3_nt: TGCGCCAGCAGCGGTACTAGCGGGGGACCTCCCGACAATGAGCAGTTCTTC
cdr3_aa: CASSGTSGGPPDNEQFF

j_call: TRBJ2-1
clone_size: -
d_call: -
v_call: TRBV11-3
cdr3_nt: TGTGCCAGCAGCTTAGGTACTAGCTATGTCAATGAGCAGTTCTTC
cdr3_aa: CASSLGTSYVNEQFF

j_call: TRBJ2-2
clone_size: -
d_call: -
v_call: TRBV5-1
cdr3_nt: TGCGCCAGCAGTCCAGGGTCGAACACCGGGGAGCTGTTTTTT
cdr3_aa: CASSPGSNTGELFF